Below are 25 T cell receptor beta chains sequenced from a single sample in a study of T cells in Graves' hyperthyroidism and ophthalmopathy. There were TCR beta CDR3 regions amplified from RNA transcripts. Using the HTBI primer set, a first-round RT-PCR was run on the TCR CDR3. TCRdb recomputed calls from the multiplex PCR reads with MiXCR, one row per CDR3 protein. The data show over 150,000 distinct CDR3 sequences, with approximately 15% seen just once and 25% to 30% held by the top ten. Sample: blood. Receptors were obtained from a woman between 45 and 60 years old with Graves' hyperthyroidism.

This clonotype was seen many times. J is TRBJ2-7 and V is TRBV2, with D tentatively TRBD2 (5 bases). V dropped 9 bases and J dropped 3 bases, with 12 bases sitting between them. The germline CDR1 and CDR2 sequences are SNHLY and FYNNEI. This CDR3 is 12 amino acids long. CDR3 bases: TGTGCCAGTATGAGGGCGGGCTACGAGCAGTACTTC. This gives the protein CASMRAGYEQYF.

The CDR3 region is CAGLERKGGETQYF. In nucleotides, the CDR3 is TGTGCCGGTCTTGAGCGGAAGGGGGGAGAGACCCAGTACTTC. The rearrangement uses TRBV27 and TRBJ2-5; D tentatively reads TRBD1 or TRBD2 (6 bases each). Trimming cost V 11 bases and J 4 bases, with 20 bases left between them. The V gene's germline CDR1 is MNHEY and CDR2 SMNVEV (reference sequence). The CDR3 runs 14 residues.

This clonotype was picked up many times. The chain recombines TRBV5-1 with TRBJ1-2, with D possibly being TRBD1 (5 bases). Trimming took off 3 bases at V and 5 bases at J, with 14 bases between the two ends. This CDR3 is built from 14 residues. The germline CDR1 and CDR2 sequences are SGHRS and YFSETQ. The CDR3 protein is CASSWGGDSYGYTF. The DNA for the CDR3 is TGCGCCAGCAGCTGGGGGGGAGATTCGTATGGCTACACCTTC.

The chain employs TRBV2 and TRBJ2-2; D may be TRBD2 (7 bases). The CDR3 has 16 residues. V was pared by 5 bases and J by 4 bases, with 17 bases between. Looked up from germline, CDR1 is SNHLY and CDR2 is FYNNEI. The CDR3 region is CASSTGTPGGTGELFF. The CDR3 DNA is TGTGCCAGCAGTACAGGGACCCCGGGAGGCACCGGGGAGCTGTTTTTT.

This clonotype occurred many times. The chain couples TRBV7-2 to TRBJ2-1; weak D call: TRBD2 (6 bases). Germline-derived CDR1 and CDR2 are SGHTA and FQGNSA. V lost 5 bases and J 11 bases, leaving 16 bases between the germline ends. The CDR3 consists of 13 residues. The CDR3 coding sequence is TGTGCCAGCAGCCCCCAATGGGGCGGGAAGCAGTTCTTC. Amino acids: CASSPQWGGKQFF. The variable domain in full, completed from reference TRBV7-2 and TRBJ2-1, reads GAGVSQSPSNKVTEKGKDVELRCDPISGHTALYWYRQSLGQGLEFLIYFQGNSAPDKSGLPSDRFSAERTGGSVSTLTIQRTQQEDSAVYLCASSPQWGGKQFFGPGTRLTVL.

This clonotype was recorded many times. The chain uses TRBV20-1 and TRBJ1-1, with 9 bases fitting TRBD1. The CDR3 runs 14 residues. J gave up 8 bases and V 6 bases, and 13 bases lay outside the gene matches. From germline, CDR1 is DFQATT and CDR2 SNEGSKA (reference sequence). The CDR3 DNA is TGCAGTGCAGGGGAAAACAGGGGGCGCGGGGAAGCTTTCTTT. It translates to CSAGENRGRGEAFF.

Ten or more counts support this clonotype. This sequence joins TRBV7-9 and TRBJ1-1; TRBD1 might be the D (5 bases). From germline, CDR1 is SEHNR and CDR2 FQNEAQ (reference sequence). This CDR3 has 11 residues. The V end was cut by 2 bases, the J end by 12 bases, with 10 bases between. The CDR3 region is CASSLYQGTFF. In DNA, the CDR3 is TGTGCCAGCAGCTTATATCAGGGAACTTTCTTT.

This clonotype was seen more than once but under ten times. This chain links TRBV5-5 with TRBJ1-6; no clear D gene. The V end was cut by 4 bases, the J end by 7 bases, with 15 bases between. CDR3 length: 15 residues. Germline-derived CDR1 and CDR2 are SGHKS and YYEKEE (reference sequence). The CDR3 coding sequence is TGTGCCAGCAGCCTACACCAGGTTGAAAATTCACCCCTCCACTTT. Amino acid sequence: CASSLHQVENSPLHF.

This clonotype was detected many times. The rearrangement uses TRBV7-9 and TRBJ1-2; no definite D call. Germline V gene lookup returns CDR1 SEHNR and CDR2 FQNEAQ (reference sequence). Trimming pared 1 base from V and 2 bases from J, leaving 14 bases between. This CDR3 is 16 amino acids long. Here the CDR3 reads CASSLGSDEKNYGYTF. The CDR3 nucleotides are TGTGCCAGCAGCTTAGGGTCCGATGAGAAAAACTATGGCTACACCTTC.

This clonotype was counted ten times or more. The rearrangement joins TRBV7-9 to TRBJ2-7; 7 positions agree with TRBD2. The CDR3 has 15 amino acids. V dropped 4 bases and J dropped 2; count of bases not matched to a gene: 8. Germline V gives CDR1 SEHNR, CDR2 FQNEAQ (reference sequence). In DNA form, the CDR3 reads TGTGCCAGCAGCTGGGAGGGGCTAGGGACCTACGAGCAGTACTTC. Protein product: CASSWEGLGTYEQYF.

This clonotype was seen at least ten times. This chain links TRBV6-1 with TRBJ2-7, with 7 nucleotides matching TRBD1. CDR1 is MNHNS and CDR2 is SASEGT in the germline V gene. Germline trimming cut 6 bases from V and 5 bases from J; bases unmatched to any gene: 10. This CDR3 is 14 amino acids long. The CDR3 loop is CASSPSTGSHEQYF. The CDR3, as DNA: TGTGCCAGCAGCCCTTCGACAGGGAGCCACGAGCAGTACTTC.

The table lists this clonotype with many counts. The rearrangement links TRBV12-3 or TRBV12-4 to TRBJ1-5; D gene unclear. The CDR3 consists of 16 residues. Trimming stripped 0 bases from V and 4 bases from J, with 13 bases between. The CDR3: CASSLAYRIDNQPQHF. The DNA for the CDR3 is TGTGCCAGCAGTTTAGCGTACAGAATCGATAATCAGCCCCAGCATTTT.

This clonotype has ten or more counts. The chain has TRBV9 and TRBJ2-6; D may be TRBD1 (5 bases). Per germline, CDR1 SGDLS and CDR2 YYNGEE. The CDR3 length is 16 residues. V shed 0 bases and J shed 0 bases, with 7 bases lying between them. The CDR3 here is CASSVGRGSGANVLTF. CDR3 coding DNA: TGTGCCAGCAGCGTAGGTAGGGGCTCTGGGGCCAACGTCCTGACTTTC.

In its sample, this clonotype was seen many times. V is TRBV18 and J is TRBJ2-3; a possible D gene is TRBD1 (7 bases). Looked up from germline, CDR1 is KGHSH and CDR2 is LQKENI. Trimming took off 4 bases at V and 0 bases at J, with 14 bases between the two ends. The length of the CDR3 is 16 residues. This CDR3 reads CASSRGGGISTDTQYF. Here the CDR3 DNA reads TGTGCCAGCTCACGTGGAGGGGGCATCAGCACAGATACGCAGTATTTT.

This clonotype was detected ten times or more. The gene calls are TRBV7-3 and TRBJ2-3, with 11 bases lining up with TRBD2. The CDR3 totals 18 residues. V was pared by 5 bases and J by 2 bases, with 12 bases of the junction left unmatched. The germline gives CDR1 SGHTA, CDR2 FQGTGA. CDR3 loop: CASSGTGTSGEHTDTQYF. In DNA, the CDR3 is TGTGCCAGCAGCGGAACCGGGACTAGCGGCGAACACACAGATACGCAGTATTTT.

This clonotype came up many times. The CDR3, as DNA: TGCGCCAGCAGCTTGGCCTCGGCAGGGTTCACTGAAGCTTTCTTT. It is translated as CASSLASAGFTEAFF. This chain uses TRBV5-1 with TRBJ1-1, with D possibly matching TRBD1 (5 bases). CDR3 length: 15 amino acids. V dropped 0 bases and J dropped 4 bases, with 13 bases sitting between them. Germline CDR1 reads SGHRS; CDR2 reads YFSETQ.

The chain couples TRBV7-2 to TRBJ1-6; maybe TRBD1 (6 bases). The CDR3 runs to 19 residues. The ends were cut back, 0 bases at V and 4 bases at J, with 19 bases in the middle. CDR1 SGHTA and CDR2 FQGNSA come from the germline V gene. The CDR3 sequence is CASSLAWAGDDLYNSPLHF. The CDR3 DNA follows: TGTGCCAGCAGCTTAGCTTGGGCAGGGGACGACTTATATAATTCACCCCTCCACTTT.

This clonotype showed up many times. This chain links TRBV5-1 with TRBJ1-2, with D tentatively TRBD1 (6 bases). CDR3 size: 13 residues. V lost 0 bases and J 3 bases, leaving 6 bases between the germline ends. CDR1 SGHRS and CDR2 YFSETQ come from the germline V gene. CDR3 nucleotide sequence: TGCGCCAGCAGCTTGGACAGGGACTATGGCTACACCTTC. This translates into CASSLDRDYGYTF.

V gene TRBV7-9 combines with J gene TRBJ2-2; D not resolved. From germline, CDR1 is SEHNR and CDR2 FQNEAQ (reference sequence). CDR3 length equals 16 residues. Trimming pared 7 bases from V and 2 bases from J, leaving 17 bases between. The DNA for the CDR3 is TGTGCCAGCAACATGATAAACGAACTCAACACCGGGGAGCTGTTTTTT. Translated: CASNMINELNTGELFF. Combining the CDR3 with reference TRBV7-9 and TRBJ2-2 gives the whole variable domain DTGVSQNPRHKITKRGQNVTFRCDPISEHNRLYWYRQTLGQGPEFLTYFQNEAQLEKSRLLSDRFSAERPKGSFSTLEIQRTEQGDSAMYLCASNMINELNTGELFFGEGSRLTVL.

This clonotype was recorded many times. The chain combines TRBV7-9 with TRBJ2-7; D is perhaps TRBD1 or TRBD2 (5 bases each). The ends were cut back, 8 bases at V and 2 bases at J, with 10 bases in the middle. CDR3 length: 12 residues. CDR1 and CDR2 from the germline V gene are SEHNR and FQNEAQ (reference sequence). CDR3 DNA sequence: TGTGCCAGCTCGGTGGGGGCCTACGAGCAGTACTTC. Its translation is CASSVGAYEQYF. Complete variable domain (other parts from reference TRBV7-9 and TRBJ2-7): DTGVSQNPRHKITKRGQNVTFRCDPISEHNRLYWYRQTLGQGPEFLTYFQNEAQLEKSRLLSDRFSAERPKGSFSTLEIQRTEQGDSAMYLCASSVGAYEQYFGPGTRLTVT.

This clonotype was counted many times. This CDR3 reads CASMRRGGGQPQHF. The CDR3 DNA is TGTGCCAGTATGCGCAGGGGAGGGGGTCAGCCCCAGCATTTT. The rearrangement uses TRBV19 and TRBJ1-5, with D maybe TRBD1 (6 bases). CDR1 LNHDA and CDR2 SQIVND come from the germline V gene (reference sequence). Trimming cost V 7 bases and J 6 bases, with 16 bases left between them. The CDR3 runs 14 residues.

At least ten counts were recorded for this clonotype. The CDR3, as DNA: TGTGCCAGCAGTTACGAGGTGGCTACTAGCGGGGGTACCTACGAGCAGTACTTC. The encoded protein is CASSYEVATSGGTYEQYF. The chain combines TRBV6-2 or TRBV6-3 with TRBJ2-7, with TRBD2 matching 11 bases. Germline V lookup: CDR1 MNHEY, CDR2 SVGEGT. V shed 2 bases and J 2 bases; nucleotides not matched to a gene: 11. CDR3 length: 18 amino acids.

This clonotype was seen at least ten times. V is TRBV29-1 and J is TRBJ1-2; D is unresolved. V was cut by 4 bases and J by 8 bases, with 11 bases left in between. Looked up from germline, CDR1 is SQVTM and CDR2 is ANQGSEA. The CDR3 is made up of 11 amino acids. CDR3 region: CSVVGNHGYTF. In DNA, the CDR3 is TGCAGCGTTGTCGGTAATCACGGCTACACCTTC.

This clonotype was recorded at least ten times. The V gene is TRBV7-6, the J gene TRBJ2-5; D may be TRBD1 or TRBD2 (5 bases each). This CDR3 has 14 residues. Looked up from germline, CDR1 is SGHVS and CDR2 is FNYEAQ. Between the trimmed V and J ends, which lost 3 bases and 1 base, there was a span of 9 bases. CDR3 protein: CASSFGTVQETQYF. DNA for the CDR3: TGTGCCAGCAGCTTCGGGACGGTCCAAGAGACCCAGTACTTC.

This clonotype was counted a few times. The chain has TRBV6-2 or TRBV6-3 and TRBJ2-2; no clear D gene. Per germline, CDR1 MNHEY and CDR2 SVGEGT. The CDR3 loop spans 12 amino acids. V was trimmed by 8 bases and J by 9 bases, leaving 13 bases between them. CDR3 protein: CASSIGWRELFF. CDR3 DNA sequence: TGTGCCAGCTCTATAGGTTGGAGGGAGCTGTTTTTT.